Listed below are T cell receptor beta chains from one sample, sequenced in a study of blood T cells in healthy people across ages. TCRdb itself ran the 5' RACE reads through MiXCR, one entry per CDR3 protein. The sample contains about 830,000 distinct CDR3 sequences, 58% of which appear only once. The sequenced material came from blood. Receptors originate from a man aged 25-45 years in good health. The CDR3 runs from the conserved cysteine through the conserved F or W. A D gene is named only where the DNA matches it firmly. Not all rows give a size; the values are once, few, many and, for expanded clones, a class.

>TRBJ2-7|TRBV6-2/TRBV6-3|NA|once
TGTGCCAGCAGTTACTCCGGGACCTCTTTCTACGAGCAGTACTTC
CASSYSGTSFYEQYF
>TRBJ1-2|TRBV7-2|NA|NA
TGTGCCAGCAGCGCCGATGCCCCCTATGGCTACACCTTC
CASSADAPYGYTF
>TRBJ2-5|TRBV7-2|NA|few
TGTGCCAGCAGCTTAGAAAGGGGAGAGACCCAGTACTTC
CASSLERGETQYF
>TRBJ2-7|TRBV7-9|NA|NA
TGTGCCAGCAGCTTAGAGGCTGCGGAGGGGTACGAGCAGTACTTC
CASSLEAAEGYEQYF
>TRBJ2-4|TRBV27|NA|NA
TGTGCCAGCAGTTCCTTTCGACTAGCCAAAAACATTCAGTACTTC
CASSSFRLAKNIQYF
>TRBJ2-3|TRBV7-9|NA|NA
TGTGCCAGCAGCACGTGGGACTGGGGGCTGAGAGATACGCAGTATTTT
CASSTWDWGLRDTQYF
>TRBJ2-2|TRBV6-2/TRBV6-3|TRBD2|NA
TGTGCCAGCAGGATGAGCGGGAGTAGGGCCGGGGAGCTGTTTTTT
CASRMSGSRAGELFF
>TRBJ2-3|TRBV20-1|TRBD2|NA
TGCAGTGCTAGTGGGGCGGGGGGGCTTAGCACAGATACGCAGTATTTT
CSASGAGGLSTDTQYF
>TRBJ2-5|TRBV9|TRBD2|NA
TGTGTCAGCTCCTCACTAGCGGGAGATGGCCAGTACTTC
CVSSSLAGDGQYF
>TRBJ2-4|TRBV27|NA|NA
TGTGCCAGCAGTTTATCGTGGGGGGTAGTCAAAAACATTCAGTACTTC
CASSLSWGVVKNIQYF
>TRBJ2-5|TRBV5-1|TRBD2|NA
TGCGCCACCAGCCCTAGCGGGAGAGAGACCCAGTACTTC
CATSPSGRETQYF
>TRBJ2-1|TRBV20-1|NA|NA
TGCAGTGTCCGGACTCTAAATACCAATGAGCAGTTCTTC
CSVRTLNTNEQFF
>TRBJ2-7|TRBV20-1|TRBD2|NA
TGCAGTGCTAGGGTAGCGGGGGGCCCTTCTGGCGAGCAGTACTTC
CSARVAGGPSGEQYF
>TRBJ2-5|TRBV20-1|TRBD2|NA
TGCAGTGCTAGTTACCTAGCGGAAGAGACCCAGTACTTC
CSASYLAEETQYF
>TRBJ2-7|TRBV24-1|NA|NA
TGTGCCACCAGTGATCCCGGGACATCCGACAATGAGCAGTACTTC
CATSDPGTSDNEQYF
>TRBJ2-7|TRBV2|TRBD1|NA
TGTGCCACCACCGTCGAACAGGGGGACGAGCAGTACTTC
CATTVEQGDEQYF
>TRBJ2-1|TRBV20-1|NA|few
TGCAGTGCCTCACAAGGCCGGGGCTACTCAAATGAGCAGTTCTTC
CSASQGRGYSNEQFF
>TRBJ1-2|TRBV13|NA|many
TGTGCCAGCAGCACTGGACTTGACTATGGCTACACCTTC
CASSTGLDYGYTF
>TRBJ2-1|TRBV7-9|NA|NA
TGTGCCAGCAGCGCAGGCCCAGGTTTTAGCTCCTACAATGAGCAGTTCTTC
CASSAGPGFSSYNEQFF
>TRBJ2-1|TRBV7-6|TRBD2|once
TGTGCCAGCAGCCGAAGGGGGACTAGCGTTTCCTACAATGTGCAGTTCTTC
CASSRRGTSVSYNVQFF
>TRBJ1-4|TRBV20-1|NA|few
TGCAGTGCTAGACGAACGGACCACGAAAAACTGTTTTTT
CSARRTDHEKLFF
>TRBJ2-3|TRBV12-3/TRBV12-4|NA|few
TGTGCCAGCAGTGACATCTCGGATACGCAGTATTTT
CASSDISDTQYF
>TRBJ2-5|TRBV9|TRBD2|NA
TGTGCCAGCAGCAGACTAGCGGGAGGGCTTGAAGGGAAGACCCAGTACTTC
CASSRLAGGLEGKTQYF
>TRBJ2-1|TRBV29-1|NA|NA
TGCAGCGTTGTGGTTACTGAGCAGTTCTTC
CSVVVTEQFF
>TRBJ2-4|TRBV20-1|TRBD2|NA
TGCAGTGCGCGAAGGCTAGCGGTTTTGAACATTCAGTACTTC
CSARRLAVLNIQYF
>TRBJ2-1|TRBV20-1|TRBD2|few
TGCAGTGCCCCAGGGCCGACTAGCGGGGGGGGTAATGAGCAGTTCTTC
CSAPGPTSGGGNEQFF
>TRBJ2-1|TRBV7-2|NA|few
TGTGCCAGCAGCTTATTCGCAGGAGGCCATGAGCAGTTCTTC
CASSLFAGGHEQFF
>TRBJ2-7|TRBV4-3|TRBD1|many
TGCGCCACCTCAGCCGGGACAGGGGCCCACGAGCAGTACTTC
CATSAGTGAHEQYF
>TRBJ1-2|TRBV4-2|NA|NA
TGTGCCAGCAGCCAAGTTGAAGGGCGTCGGTACACCTTC
CASSQVEGRRYTF